These 26 T cell receptor beta chains share one sample of origin, sequenced in a study of T cells after yellow fever vaccination. MiXCR, applied by TCRdb to the 5' RACE reads, yields one record per CDR3 protein. The sample includes hundreds of thousands of distinct CDR3 sequences, roughly 3.5% of them seen just once. The sample consisted of PBMCs, taken on the day of the yellow fever booster vaccination. The source of these receptors is a man in his late teens or twenties who received the YFV17D yellow fever vaccine.

This clonotype was found a few times. This chain uses TRBV6-6 with TRBJ2-1; 8 nucleotides agree with TRBD1. V was clipped by 6 bases and J by 0 bases; unmatched bases: 13. Germline lookup yields CDR1 MNHNY and CDR2 SVGAGI (reference sequence). There are 18 residues in the CDR3. DNA of the CDR3: TGTGCCAGCAGCCCATCGAGGAAGGGGACAGGCTCCTACAATGAGCAGTTCTTC. It specifies CASSPSRKGTGSYNEQFF.

The V call is TRBV9, the J call TRBJ1-6; D gene ambiguous. This CDR3 comprises 16 residues. Deletions cut 3 bases from V and 7 bases from J, with 17 bases between. Germline-derived CDR1 and CDR2 are SGDLS and YYNGEE. In nucleotides, the CDR3 is TGTGCCAGCAGCGCAGACGGTCGGGCACCCAATTCACCCCTCCACTTT. Its protein product is CASSADGRAPNSPLHF.

This clonotype was detected many times. The rearrangement uses TRBV7-2 and TRBJ2-7; the D gene could be TRBD1 or TRBD2 (5 bases each). The CDR3 consists of 13 residues. Germline V gene data show CDR1 as SGHTA and CDR2 as FQGNSA. Trimming pared 3 bases from V and 4 bases from J, leaving 10 bases between. DNA for the CDR3: TGTGCCAGCAGCTTGGTTGGGGGTTACGAGCAGTACGTC. Translation gives CASSLVGGYEQYV.

This clonotype was found a few times. This chain links TRBV20-1 with TRBJ1-6, with 7 nucleotides matching TRBD1. This CDR3 is built from 15 residues. The V gene end was trimmed by 1 base and the J gene end by 10 bases; junction bases not matched to a gene: 10. Germline loops: CDR1 DFQATT, CDR2 SNEGSKA (reference sequence). CDR3 sequence reads: CSARGQGSIFSPLHF. The CDR3 nucleotides read TGCAGTGCTAGAGGACAGGGCTCAATATTCTCACCCCTCCACTTT.

This clonotype was observed at least ten times. This chain connects TRBV12-5 to TRBJ2-3; 9 bases are a match to TRBD2. Germline CDR1 LGHNT, CDR2 FRNRAP. CDR3 length equals 17 residues. The J segment lost 2 bases and the V segment lost 1 base, leaving 7 bases of the junction unmatched. The chain's CDR3 is CASGLAVAGVHTDTQYF. The CDR3 nucleotides read TGTGCTAGTGGTTTGGCAGTAGCGGGGGTCCACACAGATACGCAGTATTTT.

There are many counts of this clonotype. The V call is TRBV5-1, the J call TRBJ1-2; 7 nucleotides align to TRBD1. Germline V gene data show CDR1 as SGHRS and CDR2 as YFSETQ. This CDR3 has 16 amino acids. Losses at the gene ends were 7 bases for V and 0 bases for J; bases not matched to a gene: 12. The DNA for the CDR3 is TGCGCCAGCGCGCGGGGACAGCGGCCCTCTAACTATGGCTACACCTTC. Its protein product is CASARGQRPSNYGYTF.

This clonotype appeared many times. The V and J genes are TRBV29-1 and TRBJ1-1; TRBD1 is a possible D gene (6 bases). Germline V gives CDR1 SQVTM, CDR2 ANQGSEA. The CDR3 has 12 amino acids. V shed 3 bases and J shed 3 bases, with 8 bases lying between them. In DNA, the CDR3 is TGCAGCGTTGACAGGGGAGACACTGAAGCTTTCTTT. It specifies CSVDRGDTEAFF.

This clonotype came up many times. The V call is TRBV14, the J call TRBJ2-5, with D tentatively TRBD1 (5 bases). This CDR3 has 13 amino acids. Germline V CDR1 and CDR2: SGHDN, FVKESK. The V and J ends lost 6 bases and 5 bases respectively, with 13 bases between them. CDR3 coding DNA: TGTGCCAGCAGAAAATTGCCAGGGGAGACCCAGTACTTC. This encodes CASRKLPGETQYF.

This clonotype turned up a few times. This rearrangement joins TRBV30 to TRBJ2-3, with D perhaps matching TRBD1 (6 bases). The CDR3 is 16 residues long. V lost 4 bases and J 4 bases, leaving 21 bases between the germline ends. The germline gives CDR1 GTSNPN, CDR2 SVGIG (reference sequence). The CDR3 here is CAWTRMGRGVADTQYF. CDR3 DNA: TGTGCCTGGACTCGTATGGGCAGGGGAGTTGCAGATACGCAGTATTTT.

The chain uses TRBV30 and TRBJ2-5; D gene ambiguous. This CDR3 comprises 14 residues. The V gene's germline CDR1 is GTSNPN and CDR2 SVGIG (reference sequence). The V end lost 5 bases, the J end lost 1 base, and 14 bases lay between the germline ends. The CDR3 protein is CAWALDASQETQYF. In nucleotides, the CDR3 is TGTGCCTGGGCCCTAGACGCATCCCAAGAGACCCAGTACTTC.

J is TRBJ2-7 and V is TRBV5-4, with TRBD1 matching over 8 bases. This CDR3 is 14 amino acids long. Germline loops: CDR1 SGHNT, CDR2 YYREEE (reference sequence). Losses at the gene ends were 0 bases for V and 3 bases for J; bases not matched to a gene: 2. The CDR3 spells CASSLAGTGYEQYV. The CDR3 DNA is TGTGCCAGCAGCTTGGCCGGGACAGGCTACGAGCAGTACGTC.

This clonotype was picked up many times. The chain recombines TRBV6-6 with TRBJ2-7; D unresolved. The V gene's germline CDR1 is MNHNY and CDR2 SVGAGI (reference sequence). The CDR3 is 13 amino acids. Trimming removed 5 bases at V and 2 bases at J, with 10 bases between. The CDR3 loop reads CASSGRVTYEQYV. CDR3 coding DNA: TGTGCCAGCAGTGGCCGGGTCACCTACGAGCAGTACGTC.

This clonotype was detected ten times or more. This may stem from a read error, because a much larger clone lies one nucleotide away. This chain connects TRBV10-3 to TRBJ2-7; D not certain. Trimming cost V 0 bases and J 0 bases, with 6 bases left between them. From germline, CDR1 is ENHRY and CDR2 SYGVKD. This CDR3 has 14 amino acids. The DNA of the CDR3 is TGTGCCATCAGTGAGTCGGGCAGCTCCTACGAGCAGTACTTC. It yields the protein CAISESGSSYEQYF.

V is TRBV12-3 or TRBV12-4 and J is TRBJ2-2; weak D call: TRBD1 (6 bases). This CDR3 is 15 amino acids long. The V and J ends lost 6 bases and 1 base respectively, with 12 bases between them. The CDR3 region is CASSQGSLNTGELFF. For the CDR3, the DNA is TGTGCCAGCAGCCAGGGGTCCCTGAACACCGGGGAGCTGTTTTTT.

There are many counts of this clonotype. The chain employs TRBV6-6 and TRBJ2-7; 7 bases are shared with TRBD1. The CDR3 spans 13 residues. V dropped 6 bases and J dropped 0; count of bases not matched to a gene: 2. In germline, CDR1 is MNHNY, CDR2 SVGAGI (reference sequence). CDR3 DNA: TGTGCCAGCAGACGGGACAGCTCCTACGAGCAGTACTTC. It is translated as CASRRDSSYEQYF.

This clonotype was found many times. J is TRBJ1-2 and V is TRBV4-1, with D perhaps matching TRBD1 (5 bases). CDR3 size: 16 residues. Germline-derived CDR1 and CDR2 are MGHRA and YSYEKL. V was cut by 1 base and J by 0 bases, with 12 bases left in between. In nucleotides, the CDR3 is TGCGCCAGCAGCCAAGGGTTTGGGGGATCTAACTATGGCTACACCTTC. It specifies CASSQGFGGSNYGYTF.

The chain has TRBV18 and TRBJ2-7; 9 bases align to TRBD1. Germline CDR1 and CDR2: KGHSH and LQKENI. The V segment lost 6 bases and the J segment 2 bases; nucleotides outside the gene matches: 8. The CDR3 contains 15 residues. Written as DNA, the CDR3 is TGTGCCAGCTCCCCCAGGGACAGGGATACCTACGAGCAGTACTTC. The encoded protein is CASSPRDRDTYEQYF.

There are a few counts of this clonotype. The chain recombines TRBV18 with TRBJ2-5; D might be TRBD1 (5 bases). Germline values: CDR1 KGHSH, CDR2 LQKENI. Trimming pared 6 bases from V and 2 bases from J, leaving 19 bases between. This CDR3 comprises 16 residues. The chain's CDR3 is CASSRRTRMTQETQYF. CDR3 sequence (DNA): TGTGCCAGCTCGCGTAGGACAAGGATGACTCAAGAGACCCAGTACTTC.

This clonotype was observed at least ten times. The chain combines TRBV5-1 with TRBJ2-3; 7 nucleotides match TRBD1. This CDR3 has 15 amino acids. V lost 5 bases, J lost 3 bases, and 9 bases stayed unmatched. The germline V gene has CDR1 SGHRS and CDR2 YFSETQ. The CDR3 region has the DNA TGCGCCAGCAGTCCCGATCGGACAGGTACAGATACGCAGTATTTT. Translation: CASSPDRTGTDTQYF.

The V call is TRBV7-2, the J call TRBJ2-3; TRBD2 matches at 8 bases. Germline CDR1 and CDR2: SGHTA and FQGNSA. This CDR3 is built from 13 residues. After removal of 10 bases from V and 5 bases from J, the junction contained 8 bases not matched to a gene. CDR3 loop: CAIRGGWVDTQYF. The CDR3 nucleotides read TGTGCCATCCGGGGGGGGTGGGTAGATACGCAGTATTTT.

In its sample, this clonotype was seen many times. The rearrangement uses TRBV5-1 and TRBJ2-5; D possibly uses TRBD1 or TRBD2 (5 bases each). The V gene's germline CDR1 is SGHRS and CDR2 YFSETQ. The CDR3 spans 15 residues. V lost 5 bases to trimming and J lost 3 bases, with 17 bases between them. In DNA form, the CDR3 reads TGCGCCAGCAGGCCCGGGACCCCTCGCAAAGAGACCCAGTACTTC. Its translation: CASRPGTPRKETQYF. The variable domain in full, with the rest retrieved from reference TRBV5-1 and TRBJ2-5, is KAGVTQTPRYLIKTRGQQVTLSCSPISGHRSVSWYQQTPGQGLQFLFEYFSETQRNKGNFPGRFSGRQFSNSRSEMNVSTLELGDSALYLCASRPGTPRKETQYFGPGTRLLVL.

The CDR3 sequence is CSANDLSYNEQFF. The DNA for the CDR3 is TGCAGTGCCAACGACCTATCATACAATGAGCAGTTCTTC. The gene calls are TRBV20-1 and TRBJ2-1; no firm D call. CDR1 is DFQATT and CDR2 is SNEGSKA in the germline V gene (reference sequence). The CDR3 has 13 amino acids. V was clipped by 6 bases and J by 4 bases, with 13 bases between them.

This clonotype has more than one count but fewer than ten. The chain carries TRBV7-9 and TRBJ1-5; D is uncertain. Germline-derived CDR1 and CDR2 are SEHNR and FQNEAQ (reference sequence). The CDR3 has 15 residues. Trimming removed 3 bases at V and 5 bases at J, with 14 bases between. In DNA, the CDR3 is TGTGCCAGCAGCTTGTTCAGCGGTCCCGATCAGCCCCAGCATTTT. This sequence encodes CASSLFSGPDQPQHF.

The table lists this clonotype with many counts. The chain employs TRBV20-1 and TRBJ2-1, with 7 bases identical to TRBD1. Germline CDR1 and CDR2: DFQATT and SNEGSKA (reference sequence). V lost 7 bases, J lost 5 bases, and 8 bases stayed unmatched. CDR3 length: 13 residues. Here the CDR3 DNA reads TGCAGTGAGCTGACAGGGACCCACAATGAGCAGTTCTTC. It codes for CSELTGTHNEQFF.

This clonotype has only a few counts. J is TRBJ1-6 and V is TRBV30; 8 positions match TRBD1. Losses at the gene ends were 8 bases for V and 7 bases for J; bases not matched to a gene: 4. This CDR3 spans 12 amino acids. The germline gives CDR1 GTSNPN, CDR2 SVGIG (reference sequence). CDR3 in DNA: TGTGCCCTTGGGACAGGCAATTCACCCCTCCACTTT. Translation: CALGTGNSPLHF.

The chain carries TRBV2 and TRBJ1-5, with 7 bases lining up with TRBD1. CDR1 is SNHLY and CDR2 is FYNNEI in the germline V gene. The junction had 19 bases not matched to a gene; V was cut back by 4 bases and J by 7 bases. The CDR3 has 18 amino acids. CDR3 DNA: TGTGCCAGCAGTGCGGGGAATCCGGGACAGCTAAGGGGGCAGCCCCAGCATTTT. It yields the protein CASSAGNPGQLRGQPQHF.